These T cell receptor beta chains were read from a single sample in a study of cytomegalovirus exposure and HLA in healthy donors. Profiling relied on immunoSEQ multiplex PCR, and the TCRdb table lists in-frame clones only, not all of them. Of fewer than 150,000 clones detected, about 80% appear once; the ten largest clones hold around 9.5%. Sequencing input: PBMCs. The receptors here all came from a female donor in good health and CMV-seropositive. Each CDR3 is given with its conserved first and last residue.

J gene: TRBJ1-6
V gene: TRBV7-9
CDR3 protein: CASSPTGSSYNSPLHF

J gene: TRBJ1-4
V gene: TRBV7-6
CDR3 protein: CASSLTGQRNEKLFF

J gene: TRBJ2-2
V gene: TRBV2
CDR3 protein: CAIGTGADYTGELFF

J gene: TRBJ1-2
V gene: TRBV6-5
CDR3 protein: CASSRTGEPNYGYTF

J gene: TRBJ1-5
V gene: TRBV19
CDR3 protein: CASSSGTGPHQPQHF

J gene: TRBJ2-2
V gene: TRBV7-2
CDR3 protein: CASSPPSGGVDTGELFF

J gene: TRBJ1-3
V gene: TRBV6-1
CDR3 protein: CASSPGGAGNTIYF

J gene: TRBJ1-5
V gene: TRBV6-5
CDR3 protein: CASSYTAGNNQPQHF

J gene: TRBJ2-1
V gene: TRBV5-6
CDR3 protein: CASSLARNNEQFF

J gene: TRBJ2-7
V gene: TRBV20-1
CDR3 protein: CSAMETHEQYF

J gene: .
V gene: TRBV6-5
CDR3 protein: CASSYSGTGVYEQYF

J gene: TRBJ1-1
V gene: TRBV12-5
CDR3 protein: CASGEEGGNTEAFF

J gene: TRBJ2-2
V gene: TRBV7-3
CDR3 protein: CASSFSGGTNTGELFF

J gene: TRBJ1-1
V gene: TRBV30
CDR3 protein: CAWSAGQNTEAFF

J gene: TRBJ1-5
V gene: TRBV7-2
CDR3 protein: CASSLGYGNQPQHF

J gene: TRBJ1-2
V gene: TRBV10-3
CDR3 protein: CAISPDRGRDGYTF

J gene: TRBJ1-6
V gene: TRBV25-1
CDR3 protein: CASRAPGENYNSPLHF

J gene: TRBJ2-3
V gene: TRBV28
CDR3 protein: CASSLAGLGTDTQYF

J gene: TRBJ2-2
V gene: TRBV11-1
CDR3 protein: CASRGQGTTGELFF

J gene: TRBJ2-7
V gene: TRBV30
CDR3 protein: CAWSAGGYEQYF

J gene: TRBJ2-5
V gene: TRBV7-9
CDR3 protein: CASSASPRGQETQYF

J gene: TRBJ2-7
V gene: TRBV9
CDR3 protein: CASSRTAGTGAYEQYF

J gene: TRBJ2-1
V gene: TRBV5-5
CDR3 protein: CASSNWGQGSLNEQFF

J gene: TRBJ1-3
V gene: TRBV19
CDR3 protein: CASSLQGRSASGNTIYF

J gene: TRBJ2-1
V gene: TRBV27
CDR3 protein: CASSLAARVGAYNEQFF

J gene: TRBJ2-7
V gene: TRBV27
CDR3 protein: CASSFDGAYEQYF

J gene: TRBJ1-1
V gene: TRBV6-1
CDR3 protein: CASSERGGEAFF

J gene: TRBJ2-7
V gene: TRBV5-1
CDR3 protein: CASSPDLGSSEQYF

J gene: TRBJ1-3
V gene: TRBV10-3
CDR3 protein: CAISDGTASGNTIYF

J gene: TRBJ2-2
V gene: TRBV7-9
CDR3 protein: CASSLGQDTGELFF

J gene: TRBJ2-3
V gene: TRBV30
CDR3 protein: CAWNSGGADTQYF

J gene: TRBJ2-1
V gene: TRBV6-5
CDR3 protein: CASRTGYNEQFF

J gene: TRBJ1-2
V gene: TRBV5-1
CDR3 protein: CASSTGTGANYGYTF

J gene: TRBJ1-2
V gene: TRBV9
CDR3 protein: CASSVRDRGKVDGYTF

J gene: TRBJ1-1
V gene: TRBV7-2
CDR3 protein: CASSVDSYTEAFF

J gene: TRBJ2-3
V gene: TRBV19
CDR3 protein: CASSLAGTGSDTQYF

J gene: TRBJ1-5
V gene: TRBV6-5
CDR3 protein: CASSYGTGSNQPQHF

J gene: TRBJ2-7
V gene: TRBV7-3
CDR3 protein: CASFGHRVAYEQYF

J gene: TRBJ2-7
V gene: TRBV9
CDR3 protein: CASSPWTGSHEQYF

J gene: TRBJ2-1
V gene: TRBV5-1
CDR3 protein: CASSLGSNEQFF

J gene: TRBJ1-5
V gene: TRBV19
CDR3 protein: CASSMTGTANNQPQHF